This T cell receptor beta chain was identified during a study of blood T cell repertoires in COVID-19. Per germline, CDR1 SGHTS and CDR2 YDEGEE. V shed 5 bases and J shed 7 bases, with 15 bases lying between them. The CDR3 is 13 amino acids. TCRdb's copy holds only in-frame clones and misses some; the assay was immunoSEQ multiplex PCR. Of 170,000 or so clones in the sample, 80% to 90% are singletons; the top ten hold about 1.9%. The receptor comes from a man aged 18 to 35 who had recovered from COVID-19. The rearrangement joins TRBV5-8 to TRBJ2-5; D perhaps matches TRBD2 (6 bases). Sequenced sample: peripheral blood. CDR3 residues: CASSFQEGWTQYF. CDR3 bases: TGTGCCAGCAGTTTCCAGGAGGGGTGGACCCAGTACTTC.